The clone carrying this TCR beta chain occurred many times. TCRdb re-analyzed the PCR reads using MiXCR. Of more than 35,000 clones listed, approximately 17% are singletons. The data were obtained in a study of metastatic and nonmetastatic thyroid tumors. Study in general: Repertoire data that came from the blood and tumor or nodule tissue of malignant and benign thyroid patients were compared.

V was clipped by 8 bases and J by 2 bases, with 16 bases between them. The CDR3 extends over 16 amino acids. Germline V gene sequence: CDR1 PRHDT, CDR2 FYEKMQ (reference sequence). Thyroid surgery was preceded by no treatment in any patient. This TCR was recovered from a male donor with papillary thyroid cancer or a benign thyroid nodule (not recorded which). Some clones in this sample may be carry-over from other donors' samples. The sample was blood. The chain couples TRBV13 to TRBJ2-6, with a possible D match to TRBD1 (6 bases). The CDR3 protein is CASLQGSTPGANVLTF. The CDR3 DNA follows: TGTGCCAGCCTACAGGGTTCAACCCCTGGGGCCAACGTCCTGACTTTC.